The 8 T cell receptor beta chains below all came from one sample that was sequenced in a study of post-analysis software for immune sequencing data. Notes on the study in general: Included in a set of roughly five TRBV segments more frequent in patients than controls were TRBV5-6, TRBV5-1 and TRBV20-1.

For these TCRs, the target antigens are not known. Each TCR beta cDNA library carried unique molecular identifiers. TCRdb independently ran MiXCR on the PCR reads; one entry per CDR3 protein. The sample carries some 890,000 distinct CDR3 sequences, approximately 53% recorded once. The sequenced sample was blood. All receptors derive from a girl aged 5 to 17 with multiple sclerosis.

This chain joins TRBV10-3 and TRBJ2-1; either TRBD1 or TRBD2 may fit D (5 bases each). The CDR3 loop spans 13 amino acids. Germline V gives CDR1 ENHRY, CDR2 SYGVKD. With 10 bases removed from V and 4 bases from J, the gap between germline ends came to 14 bases. The CDR3: CATVGTLYNEQFF. In DNA form, the CDR3 reads TGTGCCACGGTCGGGACGCTTTACAATGAGCAGTTCTTC.

This clonotype appeared a few times. The chain joins TRBV7-6 to TRBJ2-7, with 9 bases aligning to TRBD2. The CDR3 runs 15 residues. With V trimmed by 6 bases and J by 3 bases, 9 bases remained unmatched. The germline V gene has CDR1 SGHVS and CDR2 FNYEAQ. This chain's CDR3 is CASSQAGGSNYEQYF. Written as DNA, the CDR3 is TGTGCCAGCAGTCAGGCGGGAGGGTCCAACTACGAGCAGTACTTC.

This chain links TRBV15 with TRBJ2-1; TRBD1 might be the D (6 bases). The germline V gene encodes CDR1 LNHNV and CDR2 YYDKDF (reference sequence). The V and J ends lost 3 bases and 6 bases respectively, with 9 bases between them. CDR3 length: 13 residues. The CDR3 loop is CATSRGHLNEQFF. As DNA, the CDR3 is TGTGCCACCAGCAGGGGACACCTCAATGAGCAGTTCTTC. Filled out from reference TRBV15 and TRBJ2-1, the complete variable domain reads DAMVIQNPRYQVTQFGKPVTLSCSQTLNHNVMYWYQQKSSQAPKLLFHYYDKDFNNEADTPDNFQSRRPNTSFCFLDIRSPGLGDTAMYLCATSRGHLNEQFFGPGTRLTVL.

With respect to this clonotype: The junction differs from germline at one of its ends, possibly a read error. V usage is TRBV5-1 and J usage is TRBJ2-3; TRBD1 matches 7 bases. The CDR3 sequence is 14 residues long. From germline, CDR1 is SGHRS and CDR2 YFSETQ. For the CDR3, the DNA is TGCGCCAGCAGCACTCGGGACAGCACAGATACGCGGTATTTT. Translated: CASSTRDSTDTRYF.

This clonotype showed up just once. The rearrangement links TRBV12-3 or TRBV12-4 to TRBJ1-2; a weak D match, TRBD1 (6 bases). The CDR3 runs to 14 residues. The V end was cut by 5 bases, the J end by 11 bases, with 21 bases between. The CDR3 nucleotides read TGTGCCAGCAGTCAACCCGGGATCAGGGGAGGGTACACCTTC. Its translation: CASSQPGIRGGYTF.

CDR3 loop: CASSPGLAGIEQYF. In nucleotides, the CDR3 is TGCGCCAGCAGCCCGGGACTAGCGGGAATCGAGCAGTACTTC. The genes are TRBV5-1 and TRBJ2-7; the match to TRBD2 covers 13 bases. The CDR3 covers 14 residues. Trimming at V came to 4 bases and at J to 6 bases, leaving 4 bases not matched to a gene. Germline V gene sequence: CDR1 SGHRS, CDR2 YFSETQ.

This clonotype occurred a few times. V and J are TRBV7-2 and TRBJ2-7; TRBD2 matches at 9 bases. The CDR3 has 14 amino acids. The V and J ends lost 0 bases and 7 bases, in that order; junction bases with no gene match: 4. Germline CDR1 reads SGHTA; CDR2 reads FQGNSA. In DNA, the CDR3 is TGTGCCAGCAGCTTAGCGTCGCTAGCGGGAGAGCAGTACTTC. Translating gives CASSLASLAGEQYF. The variable domain in full, completed from reference TRBV7-2 and TRBJ2-7, reads GAGVSQSPSNKVTEKGKDVELRCDPISGHTALYWYRQSLGQGLEFLIYFQGNSAPDKSGLPSDRFSAERTGGSVSTLTIQRTQQEDSAVYLCASSLASLAGEQYFGPGTRLTVT.

The chain employs TRBV9 and TRBJ2-2; D perhaps matches TRBD1 (5 bases). Looked up from germline, CDR1 is SGDLS and CDR2 is YYNGEE. Trimming removed 0 bases at V and 5 bases at J, with 11 bases between. This CDR3 has 15 amino acids. CDR3 sequence (DNA): TGTGCCAGCAGCGTAGGGGGCGGTAGGACCGGGGAGCTGTTTTTT. Its protein is CASSVGGGRTGELFF.